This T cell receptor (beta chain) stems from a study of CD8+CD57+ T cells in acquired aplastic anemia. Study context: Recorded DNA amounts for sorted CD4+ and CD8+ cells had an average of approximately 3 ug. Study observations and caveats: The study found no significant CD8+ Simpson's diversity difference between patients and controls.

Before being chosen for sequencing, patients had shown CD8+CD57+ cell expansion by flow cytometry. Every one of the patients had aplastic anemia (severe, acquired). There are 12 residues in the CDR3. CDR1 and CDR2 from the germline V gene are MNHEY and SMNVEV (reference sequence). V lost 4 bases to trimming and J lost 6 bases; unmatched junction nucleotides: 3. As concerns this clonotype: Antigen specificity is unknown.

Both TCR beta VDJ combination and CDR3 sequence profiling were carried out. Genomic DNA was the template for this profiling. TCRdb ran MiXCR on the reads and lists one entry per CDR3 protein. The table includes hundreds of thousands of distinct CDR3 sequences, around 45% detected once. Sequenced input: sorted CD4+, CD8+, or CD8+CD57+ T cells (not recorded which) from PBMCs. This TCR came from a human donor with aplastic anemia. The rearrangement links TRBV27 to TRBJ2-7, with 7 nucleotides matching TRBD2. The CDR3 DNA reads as TGTGCCAGCAGTTGGGGGGGTGGCGAGCAGTACTTC. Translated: CASSWGGGEQYF.